A selection of T cell receptor beta chains follows, all from one sample in a study of cytomegalovirus exposure and HLA in healthy donors. Assay used: immunoSEQ multiplex PCR; TCRdb lists only in-frame clones, some missing. This table holds about 150,000 clones, about four fifths found once. Sequenced sample: PBMCs. The receptors were gathered from a man aged 18 to 35 in good health and CMV-seronegative. Both conserved end residues are part of each CDR3. The D gene is left open where the match is weak. Rows may omit the clone size; those that give it use once, few, many or a size class.

D,J,size,V,CDR3,DNA
TRBD1,TRBJ1-3,-,TRBV9,CASSGRDSGNTIYF,TGTGCCAGCAGCGGCCGGGACAGTGGAAACACCATATATTTT
-,TRBJ2-1,-,TRBV7-9,CASSLPGVNEQFF,TGTGCCAGCAGCTTACCCGGGGTCAATGAGCAGTTCTTC
-,TRBJ2-1,-,TRBV4-1,CASSQDTRPSGEQFF,TGCGCCAGCAGCCAAGATACTCGCCCAAGCGGTGAGCAGTTCTTC
-,TRBJ1-4,-,TRBV5-8,CASSRRTNNEKLFF,TGTGCCAGCAGCCGACGGACAAACAATGAAAAACTGTTTTTT
-,TRBJ2-7,-,TRBV2,CASSLSYEQYF,TGTGCCAGCAGTCTCTCCTACGAGCAGTACTTC
-,TRBJ2-1,few,TRBV19,CASSITQVNEQFF,TGTGCCAGTAGTATAACTCAGGTGAATGAGCAGTTCTTC
-,TRBJ1-5,-,TRBV5-8,CASSLAAGAIQPQHF,TGTGCCAGCAGCTTGGCGGCAGGGGCTATACAGCCCCAGCATTTT
-,TRBJ2-1,-,TRBV2,CASRGGQSSYNEQFF,TGTGCCAGCAGGGGGGGACAGAGCTCCTACAATGAGCAGTTCTTC
-,TRBJ1-4,-,TRBV19,CATRATVRGKLFF,TGTGCCACTAGAGCAACTGTTAGGGGAAAACTGTTTTTT
TRBD2,TRBJ2-2,-,TRBV2,CASSALAGATGELFF,TGTGCCAGCAGTGCCCTAGCGGGGGCCACCGGGGAGCTGTTTTTT
TRBD1,TRBJ1-5,-,TRBV30,CAWSQRTGNQPQHF,TGTGCCTGGAGTCAAAGGACAGGGAATCAGCCCCAGCATTTT
-,TRBJ1-6,-,TRBV4-1,CASSQVDTYNSPLHF,TGCGCCAGCAGCCAAGTGGACACATATAATTCACCCCTCCACTTT
-,TRBJ1-1,-,TRBV5-1,CASSLATLNTEAFF,TGCGCCAGCAGCTTGGCGACATTGAACACTGAAGCTTTCTTT
-,TRBJ2-3,-,TRBV7-8,CASSPTTDTQYF,TGTGCCAGCAGCCCTACCACAGATACGCAGTATTTT
-,TRBJ2-7,-,TRBV5-8,CASTADPSYEQYF,TGTGCCAGCACCGCGGATCCCTCCTACGAGCAGTACTTC
TRBD2,TRBJ2-7,-,TRBV13,CASSPPLRGGNEQYF,TGTGCCAGCAGCCCCCCTCTTAGGGGAGGGAACGAGCAGTACTTC
-,TRBJ2-7,-,TRBV6-5,CASSYSHGSREQYF,TGTGCCAGCAGTTACTCGCACGGGTCGAGGGAGCAGTACTTC
-,TRBJ1-3,-,TRBV7-9,CASSLAGAPGNTIYF,TGTGCCAGCAGCTTAGCAGGGGCCCCTGGAAACACCATATATTTT
-,TRBJ1-4,few,TRBV7-9,CASSPRGGWGKLFF,TGTGCCAGCAGCCCTAGGGGGGGCTGGGGGAAACTGTTTTTT
-,TRBJ1-1,few,TRBV27,CASSSYPPGRADTEAFF,TGTGCCAGCAGTTCATACCCGCCGGGCAGGGCAGACACTGAAGCTTTCTTT
-,TRBJ2-4,-,TRBV6-5,CASSYSGRAKNIQYF,TGTGCCAGCAGTTACTCCGGCAGGGCCAAAAACATTCAGTACTTC
TRBD2,TRBJ2-3,few,TRBV10-1,CASRGDSGGADTQYF,TGCGCCAGCAGGGGAGATAGCGGGGGGGCAGATACGCAGTATTTT
TRBD1,TRBJ1-1,-,TRBV27,CASSLRRGRGPEAFF,TGTGCCAGCAGTTTGAGGAGGGGGCGAGGCCCTGAAGCTTTCTTT
-,TRBJ2-1,-,TRBV4-2,CASSQNSPNEQFF,TGTGCCAGCAGCCAAAACTCGCCCAATGAGCAGTTCTTC
TRBD1,TRBJ2-7,-,TRBV15,CATSRPGQGPYEQYF,TGTGCCACCAGCAGGCCGGGACAGGGCCCCTACGAGCAGTACTTC
-,TRBJ1-2,-,TRBV6-5,CASSEERIYGYTF,TGTGCCAGCAGTGAAGAGCGAATCTATGGCTACACCTTC
-,TRBJ1-5,-,TRBV7-9,CASSLGGGTNQPQHF,TGTGCCAGCAGCTTAGGGGGGGGTACAAATCAGCCCCAGCATTTT
TRBD1,TRBJ2-4,-,TRBV29-1,CSVGTGRAENSQYF,TGCAGCGTTGGGACAGGCAGAGCGGAGAACAGTCAGTACTTC
-,TRBJ1-5,-,TRBV28,CASSPTGSQPQHF,TGTGCCAGCAGCCCGACAGGTAGTCAGCCCCAGCATTTT
-,TRBJ2-3,-,TRBV28,CASSRGLSAGGTDTQYF,TGTGCCAGCAGTCGGGGTTTAAGTGCAGGGGGCACAGATACGCAGTATTTT
-,TRBJ1-2,-,TRBV6-5,CAATQGSAGNYGYTF,TGTGCCGCTACCCAGGGGAGCGCCGGTAACTATGGCTACACCTTC
-,TRBJ2-3,-,TRBV27,CASSLSGRSTDTQYF,TGTGCCAGCAGTTTATCGGGCAGGAGCACAGATACGCAGTATTTT
TRBD1,TRBJ2-1,-,TRBV29-1,CSVLGQGARNEQFF,TGCAGCGTTCTCGGACAGGGGGCAAGGAATGAGCAGTTCTTC
-,TRBJ1-4,-,TRBV7-2,CASSLQGTNEKLFF,TGTGCCAGCAGCTTACAGGGGACTAATGAAAAACTGTTTTTT
TRBD1,TRBJ2-2,-,TRBV19,CASSPGTANTGELFF,TGTGCCAGTAGTCCCGGGACAGCGAACACCGGGGAGCTGTTTTTT
-,TRBJ2-3,-,TRBV4-1,CASSQLGTSTDTQYF,TGCGCCAGCAGCCAGTTGGGGACTAGCACAGATACGCAGTATTTT
TRBD1,TRBJ1-5,-,TRBV29-1,CSVEDQDRQGQPQHF,TGCAGCGTTGAAGATCAGGACAGGCAAGGACAGCCCCAGCATTTT
-,TRBJ1-6,-,TRBV28,CASSSFPPRGMSSYNSPLHF,TGTGCCAGCAGTTCATTCCCCCCGCGGGGCATGAGCTCCTATAATTCACCCCTCCACTTT
TRBD1,TRBJ2-7,-,TRBV19,CASSLGQGDPYGQYF,TGTGCCAGCAGCCTGGGGCAGGGGGATCCCTACGGGCAGTACTTC
-,TRBJ2-1,once,TRBV2,CASTRDLAGEQFF,TGTGCCAGCACGAGGGACCTTGCGGGAGAGCAGTTCTTC
-,TRBJ1-1,-,TRBV6-5,CASAAGNLNTEAFF,TGTGCCAGTGCGGCGGGGAATTTGAACACTGAAGCTTTCTTT
TRBD2,TRBJ2-1,-,TRBV4-2,CASSQGGLAGGESRGEQFF,TGTGCCAGCAGCCAAGGGGGACTAGCGGGGGGAGAATCCCGGGGTGAGCAGTTCTTC
-,TRBJ1-2,-,TRBV5-1,CASSFDSSYGYTF,TGCGCCAGCAGCTTTGACAGCTCCTATGGCTACACCTTC
TRBD1,TRBJ1-2,-,TRBV4-1,CASSRRTGDYGYTF,TGCGCCAGCAGCCGACGAACAGGGGACTATGGCTACACCTTC
-,TRBJ2-2,-,TRBV30,CAWNLGTGELFF,TGTGCCTGGAACCTCGGGACCGGGGAGCTGTTTTTT
-,TRBJ2-2,-,TRBV7-7,CASSPGLLNTGELFF,TGTGCTAGCAGCCCGGGACTCCTGAACACCGGGGAGCTGTTTTTT